The 10 T cell receptor beta chains reported below all come from one sample, sequenced in a study of response to subunit inactivated influenza vaccine. TCRdb itself ran the RT-PCR reads through MiXCR, one entry per CDR3 protein. The profile shows about 620,000 distinct CDR3 sequences, approximately 11% of them singletons. The sample also formed part of further work on T cells expressing NK-cell markers. That publication notes: Making the TCR beta cDNA relied on 5'RACE template switching with UMIs.

The specimen was PBMCs from blood, collected on the day of vaccination. These receptors originate from a man aged 45-65 years who received an inactivated influenza vaccine.

The genes are TRBV18 and TRBJ1-1; D is unclear. V dropped 5 bases and J dropped 6 bases, with 13 bases sitting between them. This CDR3 spans 13 amino acids. From germline, CDR1 is KGHSH and CDR2 LQKENI. The CDR3 loop is CASSDSIGAEAFF. In DNA form, the CDR3 reads TGTGCCAGCTCAGATAGCATTGGGGCTGAAGCTTTCTTT. The variable domain in full, with the rest retrieved from reference TRBV18 and TRBJ1-1, is NAGVMQNPRHLVRRRGQEARLRCSPMKGHSHVYWYRQLPEEGLKFMVYLQKENIIDESGMPKERFSAEFPKEGPSILRIQQVVRGDSAAYFCASSDSIGAEAFFGQGTRLTVV.

This clonotype has a handful of counts. This rearrangement joins TRBV6-5 to TRBJ1-1; D gene uncertain. V was trimmed by 1 base and J by 1 base, leaving 7 bases between them. This CDR3 has 14 amino acids. Germline CDR1 MNHEY, CDR2 SVGAGI. The CDR3 is CASSYYPGNTEAFF. Here the CDR3 DNA reads TGTGCCAGCAGTTACTACCCGGGGAACACTGAAGCTTTCTTT.

This clonotype was seen just once. Possible read error: a much larger clone is one base away. The CDR3 region has the DNA TGTGCCAGCACCTCACAGAACACCGGGGAGCTGTTTTTT. As protein: CASTSQNTGELFF. The V and J genes are TRBV7-9 and TRBJ2-2; no firm D call. This CDR3 contains 13 residues. Trimming removed 7 bases from V and 1 base from J, with 7 bases in between. In germline, CDR1 is SEHNR, CDR2 FQNEAQ (reference sequence).

The chain employs TRBV15 and TRBJ2-3; the D is unclear. The germline CDR1 and CDR2 sequences are LNHNV and YYDKDF (reference sequence). The germline V and J ends were trimmed by 5 bases and 5 bases, with 8 bases remaining between them. The CDR3 is 12 residues long. Here the CDR3 DNA reads TGTGCCACCAGCGGGCACAAAGATACGCAGTATTTT. It is translated as CATSGHKDTQYF.

This clonotype came up a few times. This chain connects TRBV11-2 to TRBJ2-3; TRBD2 matches 10 bases. V shed 6 bases and J 1 base; nucleotides not matched to a gene: 16. Germline values: CDR1 SGHAT, CDR2 FQNNGV. The CDR3 has 19 residues. CDR3 sequence (DNA): TGTGCCAGCAGGAAACCGGGACTAGCGAGGAGGTCTGGCACAGATACGCAGTATTTT. Protein: CASRKPGLARRSGTDTQYF. The complete variable domain, with remaining parts taken from reference TRBV11-2 and TRBJ2-3, reads EAGVAQSPRYKIIEKRQSVAFWCNPISGHATLYWYQQILGQGPKLLIQFQNNGVVDDSQLPKDRFSAERLKGVDSTLKIQPAKLEDSAVYLCASRKPGLARRSGTDTQYFGPGTRLTVL.

This clonotype occurred a few times. The J gene is TRBJ2-7, the V gene TRBV3-1, with 7 bases lining up with TRBD1. In germline, CDR1 is LGHDT, CDR2 YNNKEL (reference sequence). Unmatched junction bases numbered 3, after V lost 1 base and J lost 0 bases. This CDR3 spans 15 amino acids. In DNA form, the CDR3 reads TGTGCCAGCAGCCAAGTTCACAGGGGCTCCTACGAGCAGTACTTC. Encoded protein: CASSQVHRGSYEQYF.

In its sample, this clonotype was seen a few times. A much bigger clone sits one base away, suggesting this may be a read error. The chain joins TRBV12-3 or TRBV12-4 to TRBJ2-5; D remains ambiguous. Trimming removed 5 bases at V and 3 bases at J, with 4 bases between. The length of the CDR3 is 11 residues. In nucleotides, the CDR3 is TGTGCCAGCAGTCACAAAGAGACCCAGTACTTC. Its protein product is CASSHKETQYF.

This clonotype was detected ten times or more. This rearrangement joins TRBV12-3 or TRBV12-4 to TRBJ2-3; TRBD2 matches 9 bases. CDR3 length: 16 residues. The V and J ends lost 4 bases and 3 bases, in that order; junction bases with no gene match: 8. Written as DNA, the CDR3 is TGTGCCAGCAGTTACCGTGCGGGGGGGGGGACAGATACGCAGTATTTT. This translates into CASSYRAGGGTDTQYF.

This clonotype has only a few counts. V usage is TRBV29-1 and J usage is TRBJ2-1; 8 nucleotides agree with TRBD2. Unmatched junction bases numbered 11, after V lost 4 bases and J lost 9 bases. The CDR3 is made up of 14 amino acids. Germline assignment: CDR1 SQVTM and CDR2 ANQGSEA. The CDR3 DNA reads TGCAGCGTTGCCAGGACTAGCCTCCTAGGTGAGCAGTTCTTC. Its protein is CSVARTSLLGEQFF.

V gene TRBV24-1 combines with J gene TRBJ2-1, with a tentative D call TRBD1 (5 bases). The CDR3 spans 14 residues. Trimming left V 4 bases short and J 8 bases short, with 14 bases between. Germline V CDR1 and CDR2: KGHDR, SFDVKD. The CDR3 coding sequence is TGTGCCACCAGTGACTATCGACAGCTGGATGAGCAGTTCTTC. It yields the protein CATSDYRQLDEQFF.